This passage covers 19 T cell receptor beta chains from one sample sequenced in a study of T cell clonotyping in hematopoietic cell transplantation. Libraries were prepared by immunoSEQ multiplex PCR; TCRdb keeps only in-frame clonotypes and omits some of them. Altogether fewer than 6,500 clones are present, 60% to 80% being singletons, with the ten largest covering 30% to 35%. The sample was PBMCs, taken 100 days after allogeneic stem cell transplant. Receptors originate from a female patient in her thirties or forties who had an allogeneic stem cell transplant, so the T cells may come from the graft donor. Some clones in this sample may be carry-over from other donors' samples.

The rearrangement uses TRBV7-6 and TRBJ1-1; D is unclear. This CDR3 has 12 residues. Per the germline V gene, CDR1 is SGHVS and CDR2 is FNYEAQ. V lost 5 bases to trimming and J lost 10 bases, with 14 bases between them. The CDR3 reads CASSPLRASAFF. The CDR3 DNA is TGTGCCAGCAGCCCATTGAGGGCCTCAGCTTTCTTT. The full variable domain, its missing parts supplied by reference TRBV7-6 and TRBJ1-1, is GAGVSQSPRYKVTKRGQDVALRCDPISGHVSLYWYRQALGQGPEFLTYFNYEAQQDKSGLPNDRFSAERPEGSISTLTIQRTEQRDSAMYRCASSPLRASAFFGQGTRLTVV.

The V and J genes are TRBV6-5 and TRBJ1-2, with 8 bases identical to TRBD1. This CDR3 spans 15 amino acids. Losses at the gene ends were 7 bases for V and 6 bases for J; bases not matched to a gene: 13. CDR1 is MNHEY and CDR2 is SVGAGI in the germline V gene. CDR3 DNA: TGTGCCAGCAATGGTGACAGGGGTGGTTTCGATGGCTACACCTTC. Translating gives CASNGDRGGFDGYTF.

The CDR3 reads CASSRGGQGNHEQYF. CDR3 bases: TGTGCCAGCAGCAGGGGGGGACAGGGGAACCACGAGCAGTACTTC. The chain employs TRBV13 and TRBJ2-7; 10 bases line up with TRBD1. The CDR3 runs to 15 residues. V was pared by 5 bases and J by 5 bases, with 9 bases of the junction left unmatched. Looked up from germline, CDR1 is PRHDT and CDR2 is FYEKMQ (reference sequence).

The CDR3 sequence: CASSLQGMNTEAFF. The CDR3 nucleotides read TGTGCCAGCAGCTTACAGGGAATGAACACTGAAGCTTTCTTT. The chain is built from TRBV7-3 and TRBJ1-1; TRBD1 might be the D (5 bases). CDR3 length equals 14 residues. CDR1 SGHTA and CDR2 FQGTGA come from the germline V gene. V was pared by 2 bases and J by 0 bases, with 7 bases between.

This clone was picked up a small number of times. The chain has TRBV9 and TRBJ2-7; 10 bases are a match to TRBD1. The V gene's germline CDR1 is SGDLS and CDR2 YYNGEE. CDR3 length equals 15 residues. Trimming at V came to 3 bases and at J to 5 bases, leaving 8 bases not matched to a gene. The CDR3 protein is CASSARGQGFNEQYF. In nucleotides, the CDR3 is TGTGCCAGCAGCGCTCGGGGACAGGGGTTTAACGAGCAGTACTTC.

CDR3 in amino acids: CAWSVYGNTEAFF. As DNA, the CDR3 is TGTGCCTGGAGTGTCTACGGGAACACTGAAGCTTTCTTT. The V and J genes are TRBV30 and TRBJ1-1; no definite D call. The CDR3 runs to 13 residues. The germline gives CDR1 GTSNPN, CDR2 SVGIG (reference sequence). Trimming left V 0 bases short and J 1 base short, with 6 bases between.

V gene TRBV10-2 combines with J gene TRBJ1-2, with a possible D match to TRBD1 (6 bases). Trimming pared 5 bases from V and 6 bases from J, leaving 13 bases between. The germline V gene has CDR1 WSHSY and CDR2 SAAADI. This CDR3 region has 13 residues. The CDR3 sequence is CASSKSTGNGYTF. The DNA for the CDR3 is TGCGCCAGCAGTAAATCAACAGGGAATGGCTACACCTTC.

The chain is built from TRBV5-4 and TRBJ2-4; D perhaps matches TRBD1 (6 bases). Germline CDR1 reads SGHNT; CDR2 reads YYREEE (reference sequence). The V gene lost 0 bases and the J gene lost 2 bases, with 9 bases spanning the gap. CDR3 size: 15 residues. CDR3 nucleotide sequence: TGTGCCAGCAGCTTGGATCAGGGGACCAAAAACATTCAGTACTTC. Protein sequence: CASSLDQGTKNIQYF.

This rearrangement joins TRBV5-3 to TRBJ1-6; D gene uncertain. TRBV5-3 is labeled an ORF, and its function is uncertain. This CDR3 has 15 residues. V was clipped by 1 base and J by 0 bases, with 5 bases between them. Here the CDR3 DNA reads TGTGCCAGAAGCTTGCGGGACTCCTATAATTCACCCCTCCACTTT. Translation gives CARSLRDSYNSPLHF.

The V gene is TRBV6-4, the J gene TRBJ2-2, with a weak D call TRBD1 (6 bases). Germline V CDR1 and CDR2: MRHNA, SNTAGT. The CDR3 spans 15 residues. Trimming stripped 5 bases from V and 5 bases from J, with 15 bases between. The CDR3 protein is CASSLTGTTTGELFF. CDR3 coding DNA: TGTGCCAGCAGTCTTACCGGGACAACGACCGGGGAGCTGTTTTTT.

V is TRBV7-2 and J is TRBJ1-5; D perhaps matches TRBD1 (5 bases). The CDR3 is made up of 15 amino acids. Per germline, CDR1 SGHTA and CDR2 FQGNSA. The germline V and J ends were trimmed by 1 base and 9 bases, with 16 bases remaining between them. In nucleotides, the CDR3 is TGTGCCAGCAGCTTAGGGTCAGGGTCGGGGGGGCCCCAGCATTTT. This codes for CASSLGSGSGGPQHF.

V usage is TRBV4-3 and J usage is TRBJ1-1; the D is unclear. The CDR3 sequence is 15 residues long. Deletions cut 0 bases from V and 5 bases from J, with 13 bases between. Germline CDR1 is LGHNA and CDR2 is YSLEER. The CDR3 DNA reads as TGCGCCAGCAGCCAAGAGTCGGACGGTAGGACTGAAGCTTTCTTT. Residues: CASSQESDGRTEAFF.

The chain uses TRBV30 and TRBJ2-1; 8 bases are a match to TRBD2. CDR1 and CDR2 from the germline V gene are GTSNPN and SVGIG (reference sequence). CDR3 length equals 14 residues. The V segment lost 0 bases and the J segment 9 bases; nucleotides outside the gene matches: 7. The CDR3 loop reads CAWSVRRGAGEQFF. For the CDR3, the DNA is TGTGCCTGGAGTGTAAGGCGGGGGGCCGGTGAGCAGTTCTTC.

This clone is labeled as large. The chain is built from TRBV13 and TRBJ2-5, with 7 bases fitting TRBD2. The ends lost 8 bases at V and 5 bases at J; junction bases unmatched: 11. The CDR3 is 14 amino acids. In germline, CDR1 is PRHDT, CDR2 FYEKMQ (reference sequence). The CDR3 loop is CASGLASGVETQYF. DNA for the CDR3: TGTGCCAGCGGCCTCGCCAGCGGGGTTGAGACCCAGTACTTC. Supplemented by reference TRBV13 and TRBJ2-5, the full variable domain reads AAGVIQSPRHLIKEKRETATLKCYPIPRHDTVYWYQQGPGQDPQFLISFYEKMQSDKGSIPDRFSAQQFSDYHSELNMSSLELGDSALYFCASGLASGVETQYFGPGTRLLVL.

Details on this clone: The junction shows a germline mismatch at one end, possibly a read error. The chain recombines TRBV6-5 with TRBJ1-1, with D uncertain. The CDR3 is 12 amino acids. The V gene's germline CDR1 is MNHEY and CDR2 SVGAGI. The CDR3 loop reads CASSSGMTEASF. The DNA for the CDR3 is TGTGCCAGCAGTTCCGGGATGACTGAAGCTTCCTTT.

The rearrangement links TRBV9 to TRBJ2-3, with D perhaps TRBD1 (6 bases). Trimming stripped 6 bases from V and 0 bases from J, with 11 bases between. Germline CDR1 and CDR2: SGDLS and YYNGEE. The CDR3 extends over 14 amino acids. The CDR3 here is CASTTDSSTDTQYF. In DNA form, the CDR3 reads TGTGCCAGCACCACGGACAGCAGCACAGATACGCAGTATTTT.

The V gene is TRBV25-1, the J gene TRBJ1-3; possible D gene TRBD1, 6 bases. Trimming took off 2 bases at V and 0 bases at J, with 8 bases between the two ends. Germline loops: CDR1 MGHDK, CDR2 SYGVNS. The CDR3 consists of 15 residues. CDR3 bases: TGTGCCAGCAGTGAAGGACAGTTCTCTGGAAACACCATATATTTT. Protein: CASSEGQFSGNTIYF.

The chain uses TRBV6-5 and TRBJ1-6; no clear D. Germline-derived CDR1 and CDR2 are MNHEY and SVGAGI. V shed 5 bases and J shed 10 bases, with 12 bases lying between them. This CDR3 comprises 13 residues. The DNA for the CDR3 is TGTGCCAGCAGTCTCAGGTATGGGTCACCCCTCCACTTT. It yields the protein CASSLRYGSPLHF.

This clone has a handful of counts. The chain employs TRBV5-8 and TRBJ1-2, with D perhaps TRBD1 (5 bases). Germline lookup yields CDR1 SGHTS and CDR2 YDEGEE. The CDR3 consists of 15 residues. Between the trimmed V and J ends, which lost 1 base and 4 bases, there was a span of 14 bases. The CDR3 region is CASSLRGSASYGYTF. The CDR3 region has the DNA TGTGCCAGCAGCTTGAGGGGTTCCGCCTCCTATGGCTACACCTTC.